These 26 T cell receptor beta chains came from one sample sequenced in a study of cytomegalovirus exposure and HLA in healthy donors (dated by TCRdb to about 2017). The library was obtained by the immunoSEQ multiplex PCR assay. For the multiplex PCR, a mixture combining 60 forward primers for TCR Vbeta segments and 13 reverse primers for TCR Jbeta segments was used. In TCRdb, the immuneACCESS table is reduced to in-frame sequences with V and J assigned. These tables do not hold every clone; where another copy was compared, an unresolved V gene accounts for under half, and the others remain unexplained. This sample's clone table shows approximately 34,000 clones. The ten largest clones take up approximately 2.1% of the sample. Material: PBMCs. The origin of the receptors is a woman between 35 and 50 years old in good health and CMV-seropositive.

V and J are TRBV13 and TRBJ1-4; 8 bases agree with TRBD1. V was clipped by 5 bases and J by 6 bases; unmatched bases: 8. Germline-derived CDR1 and CDR2 are PRHDT and FYEKMQ (reference sequence). The CDR3 has 15 residues. The CDR3 region is CASSTLDRVHEKLFF. For the CDR3, the DNA is TGTGCCAGCAGCACCCTGGACAGGGTACATGAAAAACTGTTTTTT.

The chain is built from TRBV18 and TRBJ2-7; D gene uncertain. Trimming shortened V by 6 bases and J by 3 bases, and 6 bases separated the two germline ends. This CDR3 has 11 amino acids. Germline assignment: CDR1 KGHSH and CDR2 LQKENI. The CDR3 region has the DNA TGTGCCAGCTCCATAGACTACGAGCAGTACTTC. Its translation is CASSIDYEQYF.

The V call is TRBV2, the J call TRBJ1-1; 7 bases fit TRBD1. V was pared by 6 bases and J by 0 bases, with 13 bases of the junction left unmatched. The CDR3 is 17 residues long. Germline V gives CDR1 SNHLY, CDR2 FYNNEI. This CDR3 reads CASRVTGTENMNTEAFF. The CDR3 nucleotides read TGTGCCAGCAGGGTTACCGGGACAGAGAACATGAACACTGAAGCTTTCTTT.

The DNA of the CDR3 is TGTGCCACTGGGGGAGGGAGCACCGGGGAGCTGTTTTTT. Amino acids: CATGGGSTGELFF. The rearrangement joins TRBV6-5 to TRBJ2-2, with TRBD2 matching 7 bases. The germline V gene encodes CDR1 MNHEY and CDR2 SVGAGI. V lost 10 bases to trimming and J lost 4 bases; unmatched junction nucleotides: 6. This CDR3 is 13 amino acids long.

The chain recombines TRBV4-2 with TRBJ2-3; the match to TRBD2 covers 10 bases. Germline-derived CDR1 and CDR2 are LGHNA and YNFKEQ. This CDR3 is built from 18 residues. The V segment lost 3 bases and the J segment 0 bases; nucleotides outside the gene matches: 9. This chain's CDR3 is CASSQANSGGPSTDTQYF. CDR3 coding DNA: TGTGCCAGCAGCCAGGCAAATAGCGGGGGGCCAAGCACAGATACGCAGTATTTT.

The chain uses TRBV5-6 and TRBJ1-1, with 7 bases aligning to TRBD1. The CDR3 is 13 amino acids. Germline assignment: CDR1 SGHDT and CDR2 YYEEEE. The V and J ends lost 4 bases and 6 bases, in that order; junction bases with no gene match: 6. The CDR3 is CASSIRDRAEAFF. The CDR3 DNA is TGTGCCAGCAGCATCAGAGACAGGGCTGAAGCTTTCTTT.

The rearrangement uses TRBV10-3 and TRBJ2-7; TRBD1 is a possible D gene (6 bases). The CDR3 sequence is 12 residues long. V was cut by 6 bases and J by 6 bases, with 12 bases left in between. Germline CDR1 is ENHRY and CDR2 is SYGVKD. Here the CDR3 DNA reads TGTGCCATCAGGGACAGTTTACGCGAGCAGTACTTC. As protein: CAIRDSLREQYF.

This chain connects TRBV4-2 to TRBJ2-1, with D possibly being TRBD2 (6 bases). Germline V CDR1 and CDR2: LGHNA, YNFKEQ. V lost 0 bases to trimming and J lost 7 bases, with 10 bases between them. The CDR3 has 14 residues. CDR3 amino acids: CASSQERDSNEQFF. In DNA form, the CDR3 reads TGTGCCAGCAGCCAAGAAAGGGACTCGAATGAGCAGTTCTTC.

The chain carries TRBV4-1 and TRBJ2-7; 7 nucleotides align to TRBD2. The V gene's germline CDR1 is MGHRA and CDR2 YSYEKL. V was clipped by 0 bases and J by 0 bases; unmatched bases: 14. The CDR3 is 19 residues long. CDR3 in DNA: TGCGCCAGCAGCCAAGATTTAAATTCTGGCGGGGGTCTCTCCTACGAGCAGTACTTC. As protein: CASSQDLNSGGGLSYEQYF.

This rearrangement joins TRBV2 to TRBJ1-5; perhaps TRBD1 as D (6 bases). This CDR3 contains 14 residues. V lost 4 bases to trimming and J lost 1 base, with 8 bases between them. Germline V lookup: CDR1 SNHLY, CDR2 FYNNEI. CDR3 loop: CASSAGQSNQPQHF. The CDR3 DNA reads as TGTGCCAGCAGTGCCGGACAGAGCAATCAGCCCCAGCATTTT.

On this clone: The same CDR3 arises from other DNA sequences in this sample as well. The chain is built from TRBV18 and TRBJ2-2, with 8 bases identical to TRBD1. The CDR3 consists of 15 residues. Trimming cost V 2 bases and J 1 base; bases outside gene matches: 0. CDR1 KGHSH and CDR2 LQKENI come from the germline V gene. This chain's CDR3 is CASSPGTGNTGELFF. CDR3 sequence (DNA): TGTGCCAGCTCACCAGGGACAGGGAACACCGGGGAGCTGTTTTTT.

V and J are TRBV7-9 and TRBJ2-7, with D possibly matching TRBD1 (6 bases). The V end lost 2 bases, the J end lost 3 bases, and 14 bases lay between the germline ends. This CDR3 contains 15 residues. Germline lookup yields CDR1 SEHNR and CDR2 FQNEAQ (reference sequence). The CDR3 sequence: CASSLIQGKIYEQYF. The CDR3 DNA sequence: TGTGCCAGCAGCTTAATCCAGGGGAAAATCTACGAGCAGTACTTC.

This chain joins TRBV7-2 and TRBJ2-7; the match to TRBD2 covers 14 bases. This CDR3 has 16 residues. The V segment lost 7 bases and the J segment 9 bases; nucleotides outside the gene matches: 14. Germline V lookup: CDR1 SGHTA, CDR2 FQGNSA. The CDR3, as DNA: TGTGCCAGCATCCGAGCCCCGGGACTAGCGGGAGAACGGCAGTACTTC. It codes for CASIRAPGLAGERQYF. The full variable domain, completed using reference TRBV7-2 and TRBJ2-7, is GAGVSQSPSNKVTEKGKDVELRCDPISGHTALYWYRQSLGQGLEFLIYFQGNSAPDKSGLPSDRFSAERTGGSVSTLTIQRTQQEDSAVYLCASIRAPGLAGERQYFGPGTRLTVT.

This rearrangement joins TRBV5-4 to TRBJ1-2; no firm D call. Germline CDR1 reads SGHNT; CDR2 reads YYREEE (reference sequence). The length of the CDR3 is 12 residues. V lost 0 bases and J lost 5, with 5 bases in between. The CDR3 sequence is CASSLETYGYTF. CDR3 DNA: TGTGCCAGCAGCTTGGAGACTTATGGCTACACCTTC.

The chain recombines TRBV6-6 with TRBJ1-1, with D perhaps matching TRBD1 (5 bases). Germline V gives CDR1 MNHNY, CDR2 SVGAGI (reference sequence). The CDR3 loop spans 15 amino acids. Deletions cut 6 bases from V and 5 bases from J, with 19 bases between. CDR3 in amino acids: CASRGGVLILTEAFF. CDR3 DNA sequence: TGTGCCAGCAGAGGAGGGGTCCTCATTCTTACTGAAGCTTTCTTT.

The V and J genes are TRBV9 and TRBJ1-6; 12 bases agree with TRBD1. The CDR3 has 17 residues. Looked up from germline, CDR1 is SGDLS and CDR2 is YYNGEE. With V trimmed by 0 bases and J by 5 bases, 3 bases remained unmatched. CDR3 amino acids: CASSVAGQGADNSPLHF. The DNA of the CDR3 is TGTGCCAGCAGCGTAGCGGGACAGGGGGCTGATAATTCACCCCTCCACTTT.

The V call is TRBV18, the J call TRBJ2-7; 13 bases agree with TRBD2. Germline loops: CDR1 KGHSH, CDR2 LQKENI. The CDR3 is 16 amino acids. V was pared by 5 bases and J by 2 bases, with 6 bases of the junction left unmatched. The CDR3 protein is CASSSRTSGSTYEQYF. CDR3 coding DNA: TGTGCCAGCTCATCTAGGACTAGCGGGAGTACCTACGAGCAGTACTTC.

V usage is TRBV5-1 and J usage is TRBJ2-7; a possible D gene is TRBD2 (6 bases). In germline, CDR1 is SGHRS, CDR2 YFSETQ. This CDR3 has 12 residues. Trimming took off 3 bases at V and 4 bases at J, with 8 bases between the two ends. CDR3: CASSSTSYEQYF. The CDR3 DNA reads TGCGCCAGCAGCTCGACTAGTTACGAGCAGTACTTC.

The chain is built from TRBV5-1 and TRBJ2-1; D may be TRBD1 (6 bases). Germline V gene sequence: CDR1 SGHRS, CDR2 YFSETQ. V was pared by 0 bases and J by 4 bases, with 11 bases between. CDR3 length equals 15 residues. The CDR3 bases are TGCGCCAGCAGCTTGGAGGACAGCCTTTACAATGAGCAGTTCTTC. Translated, it gives CASSLEDSLYNEQFF.

The chain links TRBV5-1 to TRBJ1-2, with a weak D call TRBD1 (5 bases). Germline V gives CDR1 SGHRS, CDR2 YFSETQ. This CDR3 contains 15 residues. V gave up 0 bases and J gave up 7 bases, with 16 bases separating them. CDR3 protein: CASSLDRAGSSGYTF. CDR3 nucleotide sequence: TGCGCCAGCAGCTTGGACCGGGCAGGGTCGAGTGGCTACACCTTC.

The genes are TRBV7-8 and TRBJ2-7; 8 bases fit TRBD1. This CDR3 has 14 amino acids. Germline assignment: CDR1 SGHVS and CDR2 FQNEAQ. V lost 2 bases and J lost 6; bases outside the gene matches: 6. CDR3 protein: CASSLLGQGGEQYF. The CDR3 bases are TGTGCCAGCAGCTTACTCGGACAGGGCGGCGAGCAGTACTTC.

Written as DNA, the CDR3 is TGTGCCAGCAGCCTTTCTAGTAGTCCGAGCACAGATACGCAGTATTTT. Amino acids: CASSLSSSPSTDTQYF. The V call is TRBV5-6, the J call TRBJ2-3; D remains unclear. The CDR3 is 16 residues long. Deletions cut 4 bases from V and 0 bases from J, with 15 bases between. Germline V lookup: CDR1 SGHDT, CDR2 YYEEEE. The full variable domain, completed using reference TRBV5-6 and TRBJ2-3, is DAGVTQSPTHLIKTRGQQVTLRCSPKSGHDTVSWYQQALGQGPQFIFQYYEEEERQRGNFPDRFSGHQFPNYSSELNVNALLLGDSALYLCASSLSSSPSTDTQYFGPGTRLTVL.

The J gene is TRBJ2-7, the V gene TRBV11-2, with D possibly TRBD2 on 5 matching bases. V was trimmed by 6 bases and J by 0 bases, leaving 9 bases between them. This CDR3 contains 13 residues. Germline V gives CDR1 SGHAT, CDR2 FQNNGV. The CDR3 DNA sequence: TGTGCCAGCAGTCCGGGGAGCTCCTACGAGCAGTACTTC. Amino acid sequence: CASSPGSSYEQYF.

The J gene is TRBJ2-1, the V gene TRBV5-8; TRBD2 is a possible D gene (5 bases). The CDR3 sequence is 16 residues long. V was trimmed by 4 bases and J by 12 bases, leaving 26 bases between them. Germline V gives CDR1 SGHTS, CDR2 YDEGEE. The CDR3 spells CASSLHPGIDRLRQFF. CDR3 nucleotide sequence: TGTGCCAGCAGCCTCCACCCGGGGATTGACCGACTCAGGCAGTTCTTC.

The chain carries TRBV28 and TRBJ2-7; 9 nucleotides align to TRBD1. The CDR3 contains 14 residues. CDR1 MDHEN and CDR2 SYDVKM come from the germline V gene. Trimming took 6 bases from V and 3 from J; bases not matched to a gene: 6. CDR3 region: CASSKTGGNYEQYF. The CDR3 coding sequence is TGTGCCAGCAGCAAAACAGGGGGCAACTACGAGCAGTACTTC.

The chain links TRBV4-1 to TRBJ2-1; D is possibly TRBD2 (6 bases). The ends were cut back, 3 bases at V and 13 bases at J, with 10 bases in the middle. This CDR3 has 11 residues. Germline V gives CDR1 MGHRA, CDR2 YSYEKL. The CDR3 nucleotides read TGCGCCAGCAGCCACGGGACTGAACAGTTCTTC. Translating it yields CASSHGTEQFF.